This T cell receptor beta chain was found in a study of T cells in Graves' hyperthyroidism and ophthalmopathy. Notes on the study in general: Clonotypes that were expanded in thyroid above 0.001 mostly appeared in blood too.

The CDR3 regions of TCR beta were amplified from RNA transcripts. The study used the HTBI primer set for a first-round RT-PCR of the TCR CDR3. Each CDR3 protein gets one entry after TCRdb re-called the multiplex PCR reads with MiXCR. The sample has some 440,000 distinct CDR3 sequences; about a sixth are singletons. There are many counts of this clonotype. What it binds is not known. The definition of stable Graves' hyperthyroidism was no ophthalmopathy progression within 18 months. Diagnosis relied on clinical symptoms, serum thyroxine and TRAb, thyroid ultrasound and orbital computed tomography. PBMCs were sourced from approximately 9.3 ml fresh peripheral blood. V gave up 2 bases and J gave up 10 bases, with 10 bases separating them. This CDR3 has 12 residues.

The clonotype originates from a woman in her late teens or twenties with Graves' hyperthyroidism. The chain uses TRBV12-3 or TRBV12-4 and TRBJ2-3; perhaps TRBD2 as D (5 bases). Material: blood. The CDR3 DNA reads TGTGCCAGCAGTTTACTAGCCGGCGCGCAGTATTTT. Protein sequence: CASSLLAGAQYF.